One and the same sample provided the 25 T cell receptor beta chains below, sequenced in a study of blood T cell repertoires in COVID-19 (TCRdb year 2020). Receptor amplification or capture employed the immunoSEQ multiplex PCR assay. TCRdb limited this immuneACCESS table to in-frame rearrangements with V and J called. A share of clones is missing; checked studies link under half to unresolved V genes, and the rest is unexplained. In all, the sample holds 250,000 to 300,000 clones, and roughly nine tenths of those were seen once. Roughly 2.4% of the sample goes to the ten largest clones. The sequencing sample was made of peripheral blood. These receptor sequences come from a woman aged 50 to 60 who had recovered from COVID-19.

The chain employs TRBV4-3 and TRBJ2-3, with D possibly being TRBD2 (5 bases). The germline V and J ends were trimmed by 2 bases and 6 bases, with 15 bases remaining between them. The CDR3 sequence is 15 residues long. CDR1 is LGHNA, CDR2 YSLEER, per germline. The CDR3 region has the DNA TGCGCCAGCAGCCAAACCGGAGGTCCTTGGGATACGCAGTATTTT. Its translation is CASSQTGGPWDTQYF.

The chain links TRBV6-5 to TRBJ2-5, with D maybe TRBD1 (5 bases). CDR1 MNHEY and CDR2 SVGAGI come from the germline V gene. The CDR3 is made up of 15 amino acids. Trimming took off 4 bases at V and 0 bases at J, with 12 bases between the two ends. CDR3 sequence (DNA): TGTGCCAGCAGTTTCCAGGGCTCGTACCAAGAGACCCAGTACTTC. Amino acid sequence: CASSFQGSYQETQYF.

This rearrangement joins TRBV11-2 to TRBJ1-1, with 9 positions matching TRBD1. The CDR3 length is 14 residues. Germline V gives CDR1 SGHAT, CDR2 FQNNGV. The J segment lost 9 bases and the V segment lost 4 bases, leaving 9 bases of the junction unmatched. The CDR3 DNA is TGTGCCAGCAGCTCCCAACCGGGACAGGGAAAAGCTTTCTTT. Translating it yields CASSSQPGQGKAFF.

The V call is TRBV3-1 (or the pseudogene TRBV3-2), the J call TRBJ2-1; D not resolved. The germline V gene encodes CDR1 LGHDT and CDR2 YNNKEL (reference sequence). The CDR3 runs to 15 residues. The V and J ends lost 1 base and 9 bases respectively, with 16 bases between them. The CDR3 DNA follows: TGTGCCAGCAGCCAAGCCCCACTGTCGCTCGGTGAGCAGTTCTTC. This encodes CASSQAPLSLGEQFF.

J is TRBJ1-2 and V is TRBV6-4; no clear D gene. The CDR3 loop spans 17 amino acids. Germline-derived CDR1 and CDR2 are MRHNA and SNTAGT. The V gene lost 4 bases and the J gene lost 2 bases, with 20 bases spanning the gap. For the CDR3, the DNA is TGTGCCAGCAGTGCCCGATGGGCCGGGAACGCGAACTATGGCTACACCTTC. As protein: CASSARWAGNANYGYTF.

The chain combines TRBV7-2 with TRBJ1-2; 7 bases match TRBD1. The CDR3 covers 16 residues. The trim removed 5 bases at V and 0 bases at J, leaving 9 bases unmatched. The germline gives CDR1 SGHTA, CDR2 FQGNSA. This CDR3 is CASSPTTTGANYGYTF. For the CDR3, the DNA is TGTGCCAGCAGCCCTACCACAACAGGGGCTAACTATGGCTACACCTTC.

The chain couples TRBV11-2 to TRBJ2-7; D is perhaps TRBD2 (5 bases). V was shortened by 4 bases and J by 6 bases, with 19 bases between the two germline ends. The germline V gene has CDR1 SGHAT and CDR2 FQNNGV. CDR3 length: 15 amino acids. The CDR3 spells CASSSDGLTGSEQYF. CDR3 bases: TGTGCCAGCAGCTCCGACGGACTTACGGGGTCCGAGCAGTACTTC.

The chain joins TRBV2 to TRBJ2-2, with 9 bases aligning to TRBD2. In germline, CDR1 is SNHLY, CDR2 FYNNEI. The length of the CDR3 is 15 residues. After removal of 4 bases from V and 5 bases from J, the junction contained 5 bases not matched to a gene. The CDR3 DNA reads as TGTGCCAGCAGTGTCAAAACTAGCGGGACCGGGGAGCTGTTTTTT. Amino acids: CASSVKTSGTGELFF.

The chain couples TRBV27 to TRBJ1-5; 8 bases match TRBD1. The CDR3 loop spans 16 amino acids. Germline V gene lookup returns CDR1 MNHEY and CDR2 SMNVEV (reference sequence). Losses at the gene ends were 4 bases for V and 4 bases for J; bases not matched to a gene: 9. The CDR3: CASSSYQDRVNQPQHF. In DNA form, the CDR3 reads TGTGCCAGCAGTTCATACCAGGACAGGGTGAATCAGCCCCAGCATTTT.

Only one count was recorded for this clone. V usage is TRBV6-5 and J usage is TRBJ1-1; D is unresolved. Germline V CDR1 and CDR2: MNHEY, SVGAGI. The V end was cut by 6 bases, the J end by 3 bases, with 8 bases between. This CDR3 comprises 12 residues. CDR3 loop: CASRPGDTEAFF. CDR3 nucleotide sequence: TGTGCCAGCAGGCCCGGGGACACTGAAGCTTTCTTT.

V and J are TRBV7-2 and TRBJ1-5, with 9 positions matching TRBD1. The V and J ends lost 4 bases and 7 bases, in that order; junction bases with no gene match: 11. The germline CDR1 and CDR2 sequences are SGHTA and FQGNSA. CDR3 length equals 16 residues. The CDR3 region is CASSSPDRGSRQPQHF. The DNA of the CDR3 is TGTGCCAGCAGCTCCCCGGACAGGGGCAGTCGACAGCCCCAGCATTTT.

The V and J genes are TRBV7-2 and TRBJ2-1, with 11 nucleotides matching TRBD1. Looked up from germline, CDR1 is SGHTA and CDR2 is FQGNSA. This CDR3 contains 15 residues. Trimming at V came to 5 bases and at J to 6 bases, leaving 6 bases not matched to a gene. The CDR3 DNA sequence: TGTGCCAGCAGCCTAACCGGGACAGGGGGCAATGAGCAGTTCTTC. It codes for CASSLTGTGGNEQFF.

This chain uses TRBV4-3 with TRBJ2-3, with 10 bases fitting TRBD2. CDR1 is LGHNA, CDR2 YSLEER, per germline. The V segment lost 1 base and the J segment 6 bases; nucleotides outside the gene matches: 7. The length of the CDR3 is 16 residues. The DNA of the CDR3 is TGCGCCAGCAGCCAAGCAGGAGCGGGAGGGGAGGATACGCAGTATTTT. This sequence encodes CASSQAGAGGEDTQYF.

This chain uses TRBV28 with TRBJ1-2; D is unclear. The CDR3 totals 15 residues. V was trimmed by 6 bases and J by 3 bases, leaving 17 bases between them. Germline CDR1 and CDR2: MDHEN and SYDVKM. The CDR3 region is CASRPRLGAYYGYTF. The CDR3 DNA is TGTGCCAGCAGGCCCCGCTTGGGCGCCTACTATGGCTACACCTTC.

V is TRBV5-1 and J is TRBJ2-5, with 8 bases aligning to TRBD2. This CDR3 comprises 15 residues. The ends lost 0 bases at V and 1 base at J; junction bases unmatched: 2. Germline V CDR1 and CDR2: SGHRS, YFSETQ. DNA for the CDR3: TGCGCCAGCAGCTTGGGACTAGCGATCCAAGAGACCCAGTACTTC. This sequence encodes CASSLGLAIQETQYF. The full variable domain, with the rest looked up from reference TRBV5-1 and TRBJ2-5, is KAGVTQTPRYLIKTRGQQVTLSCSPISGHRSVSWYQQTPGQGLQFLFEYFSETQRNKGNFPGRFSGRQFSNSRSEMNVSTLELGDSALYLCASSLGLAIQETQYFGPGTRLLVL.

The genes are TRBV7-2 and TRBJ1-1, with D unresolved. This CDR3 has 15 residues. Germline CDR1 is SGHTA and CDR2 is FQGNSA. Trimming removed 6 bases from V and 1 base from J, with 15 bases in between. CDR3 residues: CASRPSRAGNTEAFF. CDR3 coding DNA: TGTGCCAGCAGACCTTCGAGGGCAGGGAACACTGAAGCTTTCTTT. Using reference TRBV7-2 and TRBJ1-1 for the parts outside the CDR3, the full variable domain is GAGVSQSPSNKVTEKGKDVELRCDPISGHTALYWYRQSLGQGLEFLIYFQGNSAPDKSGLPSDRFSAERTGGSVSTLTIQRTQQEDSAVYLCASRPSRAGNTEAFFGQGTRLTVV.

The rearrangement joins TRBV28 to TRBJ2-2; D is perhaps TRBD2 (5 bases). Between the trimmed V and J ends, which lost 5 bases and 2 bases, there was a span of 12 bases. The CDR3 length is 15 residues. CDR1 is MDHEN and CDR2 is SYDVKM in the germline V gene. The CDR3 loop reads CASSTSGINTGELFF. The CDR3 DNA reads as TGTGCCAGCAGTACCAGCGGTATCAACACCGGGGAGCTGTTTTTT.

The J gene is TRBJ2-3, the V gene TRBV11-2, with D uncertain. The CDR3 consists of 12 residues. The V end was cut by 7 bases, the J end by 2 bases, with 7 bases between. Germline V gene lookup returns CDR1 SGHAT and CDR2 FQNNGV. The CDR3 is CASTRDTDTQYF. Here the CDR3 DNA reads TGTGCCAGCACCCGAGACACAGATACGCAGTATTTT.

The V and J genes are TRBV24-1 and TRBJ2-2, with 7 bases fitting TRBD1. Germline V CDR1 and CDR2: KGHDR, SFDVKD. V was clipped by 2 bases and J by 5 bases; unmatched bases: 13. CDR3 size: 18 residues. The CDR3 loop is CATSDSDREYELTGELFF. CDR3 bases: TGTGCCACCAGTGATTCTGACAGGGAGTACGAGCTGACCGGGGAGCTGTTTTTT.

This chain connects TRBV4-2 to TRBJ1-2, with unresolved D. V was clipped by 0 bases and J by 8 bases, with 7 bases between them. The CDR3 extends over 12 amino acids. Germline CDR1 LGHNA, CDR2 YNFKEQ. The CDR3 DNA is TGTGCCAGCAGCCAAGACGGGTCCGGCTACACCTTC. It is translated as CASSQDGSGYTF.

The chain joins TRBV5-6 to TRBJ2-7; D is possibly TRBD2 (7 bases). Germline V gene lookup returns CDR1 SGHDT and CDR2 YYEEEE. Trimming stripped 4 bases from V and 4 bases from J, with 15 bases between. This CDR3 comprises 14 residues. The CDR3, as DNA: TGTGCCAGCAGCCCGGGGGGAGGACAGTACGAGCAGTACTTC. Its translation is CASSPGGGQYEQYF.

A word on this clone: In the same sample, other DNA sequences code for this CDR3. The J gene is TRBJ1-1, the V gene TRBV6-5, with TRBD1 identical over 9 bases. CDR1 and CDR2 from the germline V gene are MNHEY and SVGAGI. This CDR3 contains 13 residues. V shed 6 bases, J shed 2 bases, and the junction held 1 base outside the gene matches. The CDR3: CASRQGANTEAFF. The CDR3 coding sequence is TGTGCCAGCAGACAGGGGGCCAACACTGAAGCTTTCTTT.

This CDR3 is CGGESGRAGAYNEQFF. As DNA, the CDR3 is TGCGGGGGGGAAAGCGGGAGGGCCGGAGCCTACAATGAGCAGTTCTTC. The rearrangement joins TRBV29-1 to TRBJ2-1, with 10 bases fitting TRBD2. CDR3 length equals 16 residues. CDR1 is SQVTM and CDR2 is ANQGSEA in the germline V gene.

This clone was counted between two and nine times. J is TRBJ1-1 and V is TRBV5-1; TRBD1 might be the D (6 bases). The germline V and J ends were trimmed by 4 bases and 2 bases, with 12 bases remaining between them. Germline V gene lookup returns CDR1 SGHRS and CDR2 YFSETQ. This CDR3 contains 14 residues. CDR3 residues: CASSKGQSNTEAFF. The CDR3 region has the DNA TGCGCCAGCAGCAAAGGACAGAGTAACACTGAAGCTTTCTTT.

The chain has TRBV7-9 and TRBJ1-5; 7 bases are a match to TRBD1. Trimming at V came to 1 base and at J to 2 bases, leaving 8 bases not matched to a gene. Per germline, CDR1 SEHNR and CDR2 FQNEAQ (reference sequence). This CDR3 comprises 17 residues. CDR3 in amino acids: CASSLGSGGWGNQPQHF. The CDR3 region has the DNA TGTGCCAGCAGCTTAGGCTCAGGGGGGTGGGGCAATCAGCCCCAGCATTTT.